This is a list of T cell receptor beta chains from one sample in a study of T-cell memory formation after mild COVID-19. TCRdb re-called the 5' RACE reads through MiXCR, storing one row per CDR3 protein. The sample lists approximately 100,000 distinct CDR3 sequences; 8.5% to 14% were seen once. Sequencing input: PBMCs or a T cell subset sorted from them (not recorded which). These TCRs come from a man aged 18 to 35 who had mild COVID-19 (a few samples of this study predate the infection). Cell type and time point are not known. CDR3s include the opening cysteine and the closing phenylalanine or tryptophan. D genes are given only for firm matches. Not all rows give a size; the values are once, few, many and, for expanded clones, a class.

cdr3_length: 15; j_call: TRBJ1-1; clone_size: NA; v_call: TRBV7-9; d_call: NA; cdr3_nt: TGTGCCAGCAGCTTAGTGCCGGGCATGAACACTGAAGCTTTCTTT; cdr3_aa: CASSLVPGMNTEAFF
cdr3_length: 13; j_call: TRBJ1-6; clone_size: NA; v_call: TRBV10-3; d_call: TRBD1; cdr3_nt: TGTGCCATCAAACAGGGGATGAATTCACCCCTCCACTTT; cdr3_aa: CAIKQGMNSPLHF
cdr3_length: 14; j_call: TRBJ2-3; clone_size: few; v_call: TRBV11-2; d_call: NA; cdr3_nt: TGTGCCAGCACCGAAGGGGGGCGCACAGATACGCAGTATTTT; cdr3_aa: CASTEGGRTDTQYF
cdr3_length: 13; j_call: TRBJ1-2; clone_size: few; v_call: TRBV19; d_call: NA; cdr3_nt: TGTGCCAGCTCCCGTGAGACAGCCTATGGCTACACCTTC; cdr3_aa: CASSRETAYGYTF
cdr3_length: 14; j_call: TRBJ2-5; clone_size: NA; v_call: TRBV30; d_call: NA; cdr3_nt: TGTGCCTGGAGTGTACTGGACAGTCAAGAGACCCAGTACTTC; cdr3_aa: CAWSVLDSQETQYF
cdr3_length: 16; j_call: TRBJ2-5; clone_size: few; v_call: TRBV4-2; d_call: NA; cdr3_nt: TGTGCCAGCAGCCAATCGACGGGTGGGGGAGGAGAGACCCAGTACTTC; cdr3_aa: CASSQSTGGGGETQYF
cdr3_length: 14; j_call: TRBJ2-5; clone_size: NA; v_call: TRBV7-8; d_call: TRBD2; cdr3_nt: TGTGCCAGCAGCCCTGGGACTAGCCAAGAGACCCAGTACTTC; cdr3_aa: CASSPGTSQETQYF
cdr3_length: 13; j_call: TRBJ2-2; clone_size: many; v_call: TRBV20-1; d_call: NA; cdr3_nt: TGCAGTGCTCAGACACCGAACACCGGGGAGCTGTTTTTT; cdr3_aa: CSAQTPNTGELFF
cdr3_length: 15; j_call: TRBJ2-5; clone_size: NA; v_call: TRBV7-9; d_call: TRBD2; cdr3_nt: TGTGCCAGCAGCTCCCCAGGGAGGGACCAAGAGACCCAGTACTTC; cdr3_aa: CASSSPGRDQETQYF
cdr3_length: 15; j_call: TRBJ2-1; clone_size: NA; v_call: TRBV4-1; d_call: TRBD1; cdr3_nt: TGCGCCAGCAGCCAATATACCGGGACAGGGAATGAGCAGTTCTTC; cdr3_aa: CASSQYTGTGNEQFF
cdr3_length: 16; j_call: TRBJ2-5; clone_size: few; v_call: TRBV5-1; d_call: NA; cdr3_nt: TGCGCCAGCAGCCTGGCCCCTGGACGTCCCCAAGAGACCCAGTACTTC; cdr3_aa: CASSLAPGRPQETQYF
cdr3_length: 13; j_call: TRBJ2-7; clone_size: few; v_call: TRBV2; d_call: NA; cdr3_nt: TGTGCCAGCAGGACGACAACTACCTACGAGCAGTACTTC; cdr3_aa: CASRTTTTYEQYF
cdr3_length: 12; j_call: TRBJ2-2; clone_size: NA; v_call: TRBV7-9; d_call: NA; cdr3_nt: TGTGCCAGCAGCTTTCCTATCGGGGAGCTGTTTTTT; cdr3_aa: CASSFPIGELFF
cdr3_length: 14; j_call: TRBJ2-1; clone_size: NA; v_call: TRBV7-9; d_call: NA; cdr3_nt: TGTGCCAGCAGCTTGCTCCTGAAAACCAATGAGCAGTTCTTC; cdr3_aa: CASSLLLKTNEQFF
cdr3_length: 19; j_call: TRBJ2-6; clone_size: NA; v_call: TRBV5-1; d_call: TRBD1; cdr3_nt: TGCGCCAGCAGAACCGATGACAGGGATCCTATCTCTGGGGCCAACGTCCTGACTTTC; cdr3_aa: CASRTDDRDPISGANVLTF
cdr3_length: 13; j_call: TRBJ1-2; clone_size: NA; v_call: TRBV7-3; d_call: NA; cdr3_nt: TGTGCCAGCAGCCCCCCCGGGGGCCATGGCTACACCTTC; cdr3_aa: CASSPPGGHGYTF